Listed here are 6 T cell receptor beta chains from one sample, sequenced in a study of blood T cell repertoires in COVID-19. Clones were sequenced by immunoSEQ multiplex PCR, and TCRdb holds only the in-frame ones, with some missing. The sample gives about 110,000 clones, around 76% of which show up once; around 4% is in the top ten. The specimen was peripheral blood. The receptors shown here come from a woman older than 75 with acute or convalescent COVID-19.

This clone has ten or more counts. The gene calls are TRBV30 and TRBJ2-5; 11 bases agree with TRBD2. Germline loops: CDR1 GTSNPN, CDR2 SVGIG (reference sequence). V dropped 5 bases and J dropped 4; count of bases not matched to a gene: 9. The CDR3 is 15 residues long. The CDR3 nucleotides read TGTGCCTGGGCCAACGGGCTAGCGGGGGGAGAGACCCAGTACTTC. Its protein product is CAWANGLAGGETQYF.

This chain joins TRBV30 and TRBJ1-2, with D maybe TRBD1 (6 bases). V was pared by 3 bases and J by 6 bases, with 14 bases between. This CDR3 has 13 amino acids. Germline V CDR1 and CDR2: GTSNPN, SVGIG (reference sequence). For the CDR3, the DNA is TGTGCCTGGAGCTTAGGGGGAGCGGATGGCTACACCTTC. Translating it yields CAWSLGGADGYTF. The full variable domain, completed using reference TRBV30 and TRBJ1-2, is SQTIHQWPATLVQPVGSPLSLECTVEGTSNPNLYWYRQAAGRGLQLLFYSVGIGQISSEVPQNLSASRPQDRQFILSSKKLLLSDSGFYLCAWSLGGADGYTFGSGTRLTVV.

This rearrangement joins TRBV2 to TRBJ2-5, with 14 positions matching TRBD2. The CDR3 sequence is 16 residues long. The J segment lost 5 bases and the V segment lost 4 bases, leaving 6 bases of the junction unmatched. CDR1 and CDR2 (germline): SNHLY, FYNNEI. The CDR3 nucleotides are TGTGCCAGCAGTGGGACTAGCGGGAGGCCGGGGGAGACCCAGTACTTC. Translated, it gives CASSGTSGRPGETQYF.

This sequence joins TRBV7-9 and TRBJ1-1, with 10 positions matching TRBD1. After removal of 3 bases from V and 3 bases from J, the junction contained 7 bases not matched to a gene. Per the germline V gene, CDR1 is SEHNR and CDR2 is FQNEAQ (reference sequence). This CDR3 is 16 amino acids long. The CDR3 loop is CASSFLAGTGDTEAFF. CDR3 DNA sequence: TGTGCCAGCAGCTTTCTAGCCGGGACAGGGGACACTGAAGCTTTCTTT.

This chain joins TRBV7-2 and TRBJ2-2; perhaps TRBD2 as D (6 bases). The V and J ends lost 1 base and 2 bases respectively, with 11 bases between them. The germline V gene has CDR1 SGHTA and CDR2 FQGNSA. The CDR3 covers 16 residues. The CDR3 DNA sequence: TGTGCCAGCAGCTTAGAGGGCGGGACTAACACCGGGGAGCTGTTTTTT. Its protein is CASSLEGGTNTGELFF.

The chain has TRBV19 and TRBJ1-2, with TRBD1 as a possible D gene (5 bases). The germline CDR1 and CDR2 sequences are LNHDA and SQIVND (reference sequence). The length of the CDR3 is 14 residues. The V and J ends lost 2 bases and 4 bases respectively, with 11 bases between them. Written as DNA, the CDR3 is TGTGCCAGTAGTATAAGTCGGGGGGTCTATGGCTACACCTTC. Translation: CASSISRGVYGYTF.